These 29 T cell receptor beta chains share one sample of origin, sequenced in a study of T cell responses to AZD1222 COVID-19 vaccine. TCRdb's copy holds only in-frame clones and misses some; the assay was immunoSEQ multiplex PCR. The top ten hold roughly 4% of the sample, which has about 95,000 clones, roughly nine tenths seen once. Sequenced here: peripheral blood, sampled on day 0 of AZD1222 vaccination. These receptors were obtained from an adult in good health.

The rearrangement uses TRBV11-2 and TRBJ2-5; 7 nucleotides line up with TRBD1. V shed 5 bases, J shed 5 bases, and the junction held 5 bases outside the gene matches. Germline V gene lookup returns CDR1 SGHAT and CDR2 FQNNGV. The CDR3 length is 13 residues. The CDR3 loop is CASSPIRGETQYF. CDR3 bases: TGTGCCAGCAGCCCCATCAGGGGGGAGACCCAGTACTTC.

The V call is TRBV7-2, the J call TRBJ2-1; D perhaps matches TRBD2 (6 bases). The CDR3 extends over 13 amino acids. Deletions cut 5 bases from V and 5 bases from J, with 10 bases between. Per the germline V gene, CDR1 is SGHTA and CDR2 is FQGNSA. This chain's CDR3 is CASSPGVHNEQFF. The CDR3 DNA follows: TGTGCCAGCAGCCCGGGGGTCCACAATGAGCAGTTCTTC. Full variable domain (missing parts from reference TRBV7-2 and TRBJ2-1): GAGVSQSPSNKVTEKGKDVELRCDPISGHTALYWYRQSLGQGLEFLIYFQGNSAPDKSGLPSDRFSAERTGGSVSTLTIQRTQQEDSAVYLCASSPGVHNEQFFGPGTRLTVL.

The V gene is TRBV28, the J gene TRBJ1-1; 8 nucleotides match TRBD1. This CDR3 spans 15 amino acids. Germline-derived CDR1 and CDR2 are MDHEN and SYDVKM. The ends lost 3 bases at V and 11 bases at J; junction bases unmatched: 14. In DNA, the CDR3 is TGTGCCAGCAGTTTCTCGTTGGGACAGGCTGTTTCGGCTTTCTTT. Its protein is CASSFSLGQAVSAFF. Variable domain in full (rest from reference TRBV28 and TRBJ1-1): DVKVTQSSRYLVKRTGEKVFLECVQDMDHENMFWYRQDPGLGLRLIYFSYDVKMKEKGDIPEGYSVSREKKERFSLILESASTNQTSMYLCASSFSLGQAVSAFFGQGTRLTVV.

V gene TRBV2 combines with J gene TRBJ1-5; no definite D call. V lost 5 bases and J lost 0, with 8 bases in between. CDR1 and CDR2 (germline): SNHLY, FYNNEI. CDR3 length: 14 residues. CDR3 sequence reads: CASSSVYSNQPQHF. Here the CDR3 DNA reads TGTGCCAGCAGTAGCGTTTATAGCAATCAGCCCCAGCATTTT.

The CDR3 nucleotides read TGTGCCAGCAGTCCAGCGAACACCGGGGAGCTGTTTTTT. It specifies CASSPANTGELFF. This chain joins TRBV6-4 and TRBJ2-2; D gene unclear. Per germline, CDR1 MRHNA and CDR2 SNTAGT. The V end lost 5 bases, the J end lost 0 bases, and 4 bases lay between the germline ends. The CDR3 has 13 amino acids.

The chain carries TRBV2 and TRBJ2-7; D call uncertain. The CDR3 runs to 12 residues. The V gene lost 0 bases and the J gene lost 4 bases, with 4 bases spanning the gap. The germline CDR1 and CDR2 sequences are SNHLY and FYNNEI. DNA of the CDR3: TGTGCCAGCAGTGAAGCCGCGTACGAGCAGTACTTC. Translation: CASSEAAYEQYF.

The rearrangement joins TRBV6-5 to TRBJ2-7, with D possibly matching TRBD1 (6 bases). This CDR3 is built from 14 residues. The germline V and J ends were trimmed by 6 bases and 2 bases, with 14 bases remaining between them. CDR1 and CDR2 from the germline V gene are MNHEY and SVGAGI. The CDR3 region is CASRQTQGTYEQYF. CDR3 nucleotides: TGTGCCAGCAGACAAACGCAGGGGACCTACGAGCAGTACTTC.

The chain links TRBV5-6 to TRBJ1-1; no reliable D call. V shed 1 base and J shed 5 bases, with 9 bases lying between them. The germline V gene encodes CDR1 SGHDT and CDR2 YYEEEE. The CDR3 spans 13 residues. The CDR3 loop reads CASSLISRTEAFF. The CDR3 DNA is TGTGCCAGCAGCTTGATATCGAGGACTGAAGCTTTCTTT.

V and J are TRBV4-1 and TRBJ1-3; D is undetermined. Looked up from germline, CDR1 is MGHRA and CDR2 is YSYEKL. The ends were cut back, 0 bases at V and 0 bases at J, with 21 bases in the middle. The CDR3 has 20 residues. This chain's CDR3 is CASSQDWRAGEKNSGNTIYF. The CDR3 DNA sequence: TGCGCCAGCAGCCAAGACTGGAGGGCAGGAGAAAAAAACTCTGGAAACACCATATATTTT.

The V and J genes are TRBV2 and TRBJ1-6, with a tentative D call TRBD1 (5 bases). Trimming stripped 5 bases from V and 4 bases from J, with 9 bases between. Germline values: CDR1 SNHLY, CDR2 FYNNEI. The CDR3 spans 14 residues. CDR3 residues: CASSQQVYNSPLHF. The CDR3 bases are TGTGCCAGCAGTCAACAGGTTTATAATTCACCCCTCCACTTT.

The DNA for the CDR3 is TGCGCCAGCAGCCAAGATACCGGGATTAGGGTTAACACTGAAGCTTTCTTT. This encodes CASSQDTGIRVNTEAFF. The chain uses TRBV4-1 and TRBJ1-1; the D is unclear. Germline V gene data show CDR1 as MGHRA and CDR2 as YSYEKL. The CDR3 runs 17 residues. V gave up 0 bases and J gave up 2 bases, with 16 bases separating them.

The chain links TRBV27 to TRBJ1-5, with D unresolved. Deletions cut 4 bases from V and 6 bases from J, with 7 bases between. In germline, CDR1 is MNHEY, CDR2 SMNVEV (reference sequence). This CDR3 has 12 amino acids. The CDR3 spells CASSSIGQPQHF. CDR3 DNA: TGTGCCAGCAGTTCAATCGGTCAGCCCCAGCATTTT.

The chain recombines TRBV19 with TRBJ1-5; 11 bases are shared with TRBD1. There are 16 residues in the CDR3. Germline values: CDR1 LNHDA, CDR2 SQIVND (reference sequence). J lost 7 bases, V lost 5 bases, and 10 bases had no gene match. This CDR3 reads CASSVDIGTGGQPQHF. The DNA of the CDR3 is TGTGCCAGTAGTGTCGATATAGGGACAGGGGGACAGCCCCAGCATTTT.

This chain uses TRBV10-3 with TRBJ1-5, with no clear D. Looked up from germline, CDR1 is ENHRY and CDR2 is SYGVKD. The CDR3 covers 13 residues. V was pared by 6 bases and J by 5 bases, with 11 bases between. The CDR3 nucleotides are TGTGCCATCAGGTGGGATAGGGATCAGCCCCAGCATTTT. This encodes CAIRWDRDQPQHF.

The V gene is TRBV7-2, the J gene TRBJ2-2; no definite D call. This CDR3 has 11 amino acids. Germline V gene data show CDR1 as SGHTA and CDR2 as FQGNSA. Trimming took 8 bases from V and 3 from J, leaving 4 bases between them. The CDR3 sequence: CASGYTGELFF. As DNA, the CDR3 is TGTGCCAGCGGCTACACCGGGGAGCTGTTTTTT.

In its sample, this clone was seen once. The CDR3 reads CASSSGTGNEKLFF. Here the CDR3 DNA reads TGTGCCAGCAGTTCCGGGACAGGGAATGAAAAACTGTTTTTT. The rearrangement uses TRBV6-6 and TRBJ1-4, with 9 bases that match TRBD1. The CDR3 is 14 amino acids. The trim removed 4 bases at V and 5 bases at J, leaving 2 bases unmatched. In germline, CDR1 is MNHNY, CDR2 SVGAGI (reference sequence).

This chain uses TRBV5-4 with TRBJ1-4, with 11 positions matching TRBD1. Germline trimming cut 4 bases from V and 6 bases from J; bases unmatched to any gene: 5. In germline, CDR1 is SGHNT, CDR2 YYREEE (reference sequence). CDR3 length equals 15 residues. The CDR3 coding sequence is TGTGCCAGCAGCGAATGGGACAGGGGGGATGAAAAACTGTTTTTT. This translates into CASSEWDRGDEKLFF.

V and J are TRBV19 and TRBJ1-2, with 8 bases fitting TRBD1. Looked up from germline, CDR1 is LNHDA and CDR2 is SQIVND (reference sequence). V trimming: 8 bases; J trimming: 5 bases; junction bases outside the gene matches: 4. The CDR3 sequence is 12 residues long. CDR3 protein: CASEGQVYGYTF. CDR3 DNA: TGTGCCAGTGAGGGACAGGTTTATGGCTACACCTTC.

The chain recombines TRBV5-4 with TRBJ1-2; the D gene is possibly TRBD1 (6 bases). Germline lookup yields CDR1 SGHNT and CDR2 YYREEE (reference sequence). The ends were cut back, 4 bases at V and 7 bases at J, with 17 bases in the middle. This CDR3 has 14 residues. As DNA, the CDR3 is TGTGCCAGCAGCACCCAATCGGGACACCGTGGCTACACCTTC. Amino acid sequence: CASSTQSGHRGYTF.

The CDR3 here is CASSLARGETQYF. DNA for the CDR3: TGTGCCAGCAGCTTAGCGCGGGGTGAGACCCAGTACTTC. The chain combines TRBV7-2 with TRBJ2-5, with D perhaps TRBD2 (6 bases). The CDR3 contains 13 residues. Germline CDR1 reads SGHTA; CDR2 reads FQGNSA. Trimming stripped 0 bases from V and 5 bases from J, with 7 bases between.

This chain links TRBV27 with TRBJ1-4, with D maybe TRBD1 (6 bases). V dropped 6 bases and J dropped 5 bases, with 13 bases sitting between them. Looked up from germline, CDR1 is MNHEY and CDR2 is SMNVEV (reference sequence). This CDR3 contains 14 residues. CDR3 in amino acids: CASRFRGTNEKLFF. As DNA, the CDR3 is TGTGCCAGCAGGTTTCGCGGGACAAATGAAAAACTGTTTTTT.

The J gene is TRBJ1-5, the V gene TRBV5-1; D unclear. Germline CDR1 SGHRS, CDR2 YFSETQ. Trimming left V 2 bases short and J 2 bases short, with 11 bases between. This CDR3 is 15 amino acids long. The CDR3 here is CASSLGIPGNQPQHF. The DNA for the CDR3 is TGCGCCAGCAGCTTAGGGATTCCGGGCAATCAGCCCCAGCATTTT.

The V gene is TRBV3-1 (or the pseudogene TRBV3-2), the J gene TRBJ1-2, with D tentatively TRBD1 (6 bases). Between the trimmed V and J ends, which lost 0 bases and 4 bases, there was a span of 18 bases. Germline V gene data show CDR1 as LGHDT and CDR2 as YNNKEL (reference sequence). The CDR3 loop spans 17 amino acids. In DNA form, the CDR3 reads TGTGCCAGCAGCCAAGAGACCCTGGGCAGGGGAGGCTATGGCTACACCTTC. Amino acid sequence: CASSQETLGRGGYGYTF.

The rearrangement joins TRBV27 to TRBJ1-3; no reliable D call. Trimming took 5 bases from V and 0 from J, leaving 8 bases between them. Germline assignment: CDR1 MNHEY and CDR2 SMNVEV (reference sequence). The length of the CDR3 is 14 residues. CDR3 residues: CASSPTGSGNTIYF. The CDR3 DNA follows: TGTGCCAGCAGTCCCACGGGCTCTGGAAACACCATATATTTT.

The CDR3 is CASSSNPGARTDTQYF. CDR3 nucleotide sequence: TGTGCCAGCAGCTCGAACCCGGGGGCTCGCACAGATACGCAGTATTTT. The genes are TRBV13 and TRBJ2-3; perhaps D is TRBD1 or TRBD2 (6 bases each). The germline CDR1 and CDR2 sequences are PRHDT and FYEKMQ (reference sequence). The CDR3 covers 16 residues. V was clipped by 4 bases and J by 1 base, with 15 bases between them.

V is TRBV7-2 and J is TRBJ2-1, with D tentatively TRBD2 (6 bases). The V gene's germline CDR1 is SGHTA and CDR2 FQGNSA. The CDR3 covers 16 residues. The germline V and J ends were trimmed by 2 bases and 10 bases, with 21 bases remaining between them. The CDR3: CASSLKGSGWRGEQFF. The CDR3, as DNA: TGTGCCAGCAGCTTAAAGGGGTCAGGATGGAGGGGAGAGCAGTTCTTC.

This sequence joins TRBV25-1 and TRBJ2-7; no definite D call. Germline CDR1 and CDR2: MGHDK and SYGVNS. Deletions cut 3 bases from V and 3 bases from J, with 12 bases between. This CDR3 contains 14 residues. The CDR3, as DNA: TGTGCCAGCAGTGATTCATCCTGGGACTACGAGCAGTACTTC. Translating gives CASSDSSWDYEQYF.

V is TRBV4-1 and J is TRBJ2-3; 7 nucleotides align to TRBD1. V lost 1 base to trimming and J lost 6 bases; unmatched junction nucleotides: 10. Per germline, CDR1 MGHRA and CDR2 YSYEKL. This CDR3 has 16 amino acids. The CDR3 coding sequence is TGCGCCAGCAGCCAAGTCGGGGACAGACAGTGGGATACGCAGTATTTT. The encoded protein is CASSQVGDRQWDTQYF.

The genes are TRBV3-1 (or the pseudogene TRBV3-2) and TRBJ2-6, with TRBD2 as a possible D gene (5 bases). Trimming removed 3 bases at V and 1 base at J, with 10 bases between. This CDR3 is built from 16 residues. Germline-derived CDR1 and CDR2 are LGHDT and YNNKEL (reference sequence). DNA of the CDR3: TGTGCCAGCAGCCATCCCAGGACTTCTGGGGCCAACGTCCTGACTTTC. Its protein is CASSHPRTSGANVLTF.